The clone carrying this T cell receptor beta chain was found once. The germline V gene encodes CDR1 LNHNV and CDR2 YYDKDF (reference sequence). Trimming cost V 5 bases and J 3 bases, with 19 bases left between them. The CDR3 has 16 residues. The sample belongs to a study of cytomegalovirus exposure and HLA in healthy donors. Here immunoSEQ multiplex PCR was the method, and the copy in TCRdb shows in-frame clones only, minus some. Of around 150,000 clones in the sample, approximately 84% were seen once. Sequencing was performed on PBMCs. This clonotype was obtained from a man aged 30 to 45 in good health and CMV-seropositive. The chain combines TRBV15 with TRBJ1-1; D gene uncertain. Written as DNA, the CDR3 is TGTGCCACCAGCCCCCGGTCAGTACAGTCGTACACTGAAGCTTTCTTT. This translates into CATSPRSVQSYTEAFF.